This TCR beta chain comes out of a study of control samples from healthy donors and cancer patients. Some clones are missing from TCRdb's copy, which holds only in-frame ones; the method was immunoSEQ multiplex PCR. The repertoire holds approximately 90,000 clones, with less than 85% as singletons. The CDR3 loop spans 12 amino acids. V was clipped by 3 bases and J by 15 bases; unmatched bases: 6. The V gene's germline CDR1 is KGHSH and CDR2 LQKENI. The material sequenced was PBMCs. The TCR was taken from a man between 70 and 80 years old with lung cancer. The V call is TRBV18, the J call TRBJ1-5; TRBD1 matches 9 bases. The CDR3 coding sequence is TGTGCCAGCTCACCCGCGACAGGGGGACGGCATTTT. Translating it yields CASSPATGGRHF.